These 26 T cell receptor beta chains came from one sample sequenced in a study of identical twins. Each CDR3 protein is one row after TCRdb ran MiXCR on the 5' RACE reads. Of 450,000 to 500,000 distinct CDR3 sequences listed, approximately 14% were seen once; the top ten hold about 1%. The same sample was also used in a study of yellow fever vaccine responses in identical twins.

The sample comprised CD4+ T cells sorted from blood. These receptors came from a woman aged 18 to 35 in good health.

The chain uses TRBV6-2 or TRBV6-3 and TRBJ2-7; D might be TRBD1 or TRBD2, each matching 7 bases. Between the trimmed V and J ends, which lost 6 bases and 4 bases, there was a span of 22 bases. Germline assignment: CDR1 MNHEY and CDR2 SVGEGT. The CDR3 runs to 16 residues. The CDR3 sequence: CASRTSPNRGGYEQYF. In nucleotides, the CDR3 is TGTGCCAGCAGAACATCCCCTAACAGGGGAGGGTACGAGCAGTACTTC.

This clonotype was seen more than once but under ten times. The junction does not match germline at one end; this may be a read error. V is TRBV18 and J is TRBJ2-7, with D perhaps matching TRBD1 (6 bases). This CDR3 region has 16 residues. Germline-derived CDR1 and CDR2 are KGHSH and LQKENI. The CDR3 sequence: CASSPPGLQGMSEQYF. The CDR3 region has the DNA TGTGCCAGCTCCCCACCGGGTCTACAGGGAATGAGCGAGCAGTACTTC.

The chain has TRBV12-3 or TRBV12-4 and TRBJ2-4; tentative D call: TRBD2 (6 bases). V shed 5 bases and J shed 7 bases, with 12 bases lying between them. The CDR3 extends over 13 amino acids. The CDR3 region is CASSAGPMNIQYF. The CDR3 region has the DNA TGTGCCAGCAGTGCGGGACCGATGAACATTCAGTACTTC.

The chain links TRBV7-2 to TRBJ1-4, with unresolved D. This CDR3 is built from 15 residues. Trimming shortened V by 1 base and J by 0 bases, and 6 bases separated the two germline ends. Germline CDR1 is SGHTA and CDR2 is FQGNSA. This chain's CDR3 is CASSLVLATNEKLFF. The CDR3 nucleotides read TGTGCCAGCAGCTTAGTACTAGCAACTAATGAAAAACTGTTTTTT.

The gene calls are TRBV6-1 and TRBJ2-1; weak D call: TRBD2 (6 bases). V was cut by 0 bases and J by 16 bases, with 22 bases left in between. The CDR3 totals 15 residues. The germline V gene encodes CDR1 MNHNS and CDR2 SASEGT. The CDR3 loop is CASSEATVRGGSHFF. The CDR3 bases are TGTGCCAGCAGTGAAGCGACAGTCCGGGGAGGCAGTCATTTCTTC.

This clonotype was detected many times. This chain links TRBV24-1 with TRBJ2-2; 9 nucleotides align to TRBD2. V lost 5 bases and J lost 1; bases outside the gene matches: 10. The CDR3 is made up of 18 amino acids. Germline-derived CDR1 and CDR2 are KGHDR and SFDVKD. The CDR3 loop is CATSADLAGTGNTGELFF. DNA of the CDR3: TGTGCCACCAGTGCGGATCTAGCGGGGACGGGGAACACCGGGGAGCTGTTTTTT.

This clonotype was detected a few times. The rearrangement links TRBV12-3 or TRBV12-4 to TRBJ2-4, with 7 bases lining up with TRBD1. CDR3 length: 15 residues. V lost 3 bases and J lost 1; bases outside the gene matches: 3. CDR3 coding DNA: TGTGCCAGCAGTTTTACAGGGGCGGCCAAAAACATTCAGTACTTC. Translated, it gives CASSFTGAAKNIQYF.

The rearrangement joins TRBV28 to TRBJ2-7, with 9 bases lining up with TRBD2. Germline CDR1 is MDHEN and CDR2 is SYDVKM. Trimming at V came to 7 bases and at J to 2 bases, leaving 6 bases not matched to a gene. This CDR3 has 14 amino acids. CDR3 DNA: TGTGCCAGCAACCCCGCGGGAGGGACCTACGAGCAGTACTTC. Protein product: CASNPAGGTYEQYF.

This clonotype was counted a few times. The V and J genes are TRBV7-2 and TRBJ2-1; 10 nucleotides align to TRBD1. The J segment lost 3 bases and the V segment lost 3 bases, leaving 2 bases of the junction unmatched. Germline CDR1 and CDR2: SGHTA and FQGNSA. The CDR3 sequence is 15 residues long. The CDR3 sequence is CASSLDRGVYNEQFF. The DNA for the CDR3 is TGTGCCAGCAGCTTGGACAGGGGGGTCTACAATGAGCAGTTCTTC.

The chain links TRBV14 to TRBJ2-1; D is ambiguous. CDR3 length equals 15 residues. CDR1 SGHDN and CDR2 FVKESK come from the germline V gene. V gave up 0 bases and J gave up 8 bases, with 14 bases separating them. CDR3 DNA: TGTGCCAGCAGCCAAGATGAAGGTAGAATACATGAGCAGTTCTTC. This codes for CASSQDEGRIHEQFF.

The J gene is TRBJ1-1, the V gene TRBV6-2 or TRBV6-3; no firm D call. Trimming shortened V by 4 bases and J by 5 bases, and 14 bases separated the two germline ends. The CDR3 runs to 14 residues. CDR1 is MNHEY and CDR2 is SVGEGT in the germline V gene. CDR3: CASSSSPPWTEAFF. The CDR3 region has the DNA TGTGCCAGCAGTTCGTCTCCCCCATGGACTGAAGCTTTCTTT.

The DNA for the CDR3 is TGTGCCAGCAGTTTCGATGGTCTCTACGAGCAGTACTTC. Translating it yields CASSFDGLYEQYF. The chain recombines TRBV12-3 or TRBV12-4 with TRBJ2-7; D is unresolved. The CDR3 extends over 13 amino acids. Trimming shortened V by 3 bases and J by 3 bases, and 9 bases separated the two germline ends.

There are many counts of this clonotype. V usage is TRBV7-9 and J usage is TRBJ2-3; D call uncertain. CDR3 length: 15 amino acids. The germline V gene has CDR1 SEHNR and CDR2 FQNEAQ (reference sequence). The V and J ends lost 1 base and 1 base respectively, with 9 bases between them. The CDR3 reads CASSLGQPGTDTQYF. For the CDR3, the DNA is TGTGCCAGCAGCTTAGGGCAGCCGGGCACAGATACGCAGTATTTT.

The CDR3 DNA follows: TGTGCCAGCTCACCATTTAATATTTTCGGGACAGCTAGATCCGGGACTATACACGAGCAGTACTTC. Amino acids: CASSPFNIFGTARSGTIHEQYF. The genes are TRBV18 and TRBJ2-7; D is tentatively TRBD1 or TRBD2 (7 bases each). This CDR3 spans 22 amino acids. Deletions cut 2 bases from V and 5 bases from J, with 37 bases between. Germline CDR1 reads KGHSH; CDR2 reads LQKENI.

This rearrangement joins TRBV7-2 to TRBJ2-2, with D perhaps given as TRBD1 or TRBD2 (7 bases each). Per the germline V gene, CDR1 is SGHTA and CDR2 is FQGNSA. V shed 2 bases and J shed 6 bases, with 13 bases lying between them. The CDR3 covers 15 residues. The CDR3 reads CASSLWEGASGELFF. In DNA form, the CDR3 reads TGTGCCAGCAGCTTATGGGAGGGGGCGTCCGGGGAGCTGTTTTTT.

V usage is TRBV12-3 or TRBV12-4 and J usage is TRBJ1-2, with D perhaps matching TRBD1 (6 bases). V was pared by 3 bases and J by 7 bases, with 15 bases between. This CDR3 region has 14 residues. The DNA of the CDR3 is TGTGCCAGCAGTTTCGCCCTGGACAGCGGTGGCTACACCTTC. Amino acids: CASSFALDSGGYTF.

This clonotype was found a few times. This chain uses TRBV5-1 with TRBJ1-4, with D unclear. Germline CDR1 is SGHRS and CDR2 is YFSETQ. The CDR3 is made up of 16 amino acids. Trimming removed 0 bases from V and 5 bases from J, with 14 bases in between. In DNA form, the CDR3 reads TGCGCCAGCAGCTTGGTTCCGGGCCGACGAAATGAAAAACTGTTTTTT. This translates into CASSLVPGRRNEKLFF.

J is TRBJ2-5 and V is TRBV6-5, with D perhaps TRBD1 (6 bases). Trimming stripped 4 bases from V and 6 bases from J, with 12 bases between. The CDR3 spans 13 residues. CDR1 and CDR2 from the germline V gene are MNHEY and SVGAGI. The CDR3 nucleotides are TGTGCCAGCAGTTTCGGGACAATCCAGACCCAGTACTTC. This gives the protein CASSFGTIQTQYF.

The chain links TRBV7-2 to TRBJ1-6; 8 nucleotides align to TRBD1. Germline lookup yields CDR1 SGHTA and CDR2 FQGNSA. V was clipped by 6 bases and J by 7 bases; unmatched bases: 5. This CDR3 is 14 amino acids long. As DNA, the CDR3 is TGTGCCAGCAGGCCAGACAGGGGAAATTCACCCCTCCACTTT. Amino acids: CASRPDRGNSPLHF.

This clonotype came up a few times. The CDR3 DNA is TGCAGCGTTCGCCGGGACAACTACGAGCAGTACTTC. Translated: CSVRRDNYEQYF. The V and J genes are TRBV29-1 and TRBJ2-7; the D gene is possibly TRBD1 (6 bases). The CDR3 is made up of 12 amino acids. The germline gives CDR1 SQVTM, CDR2 ANQGSEA. The V end was cut by 5 bases, the J end by 3 bases, with 11 bases between.

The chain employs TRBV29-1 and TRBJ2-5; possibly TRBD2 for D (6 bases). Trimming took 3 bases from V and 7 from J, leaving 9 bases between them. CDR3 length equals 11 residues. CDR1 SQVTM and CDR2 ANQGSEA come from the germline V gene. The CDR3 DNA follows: TGCAGCGTTGATGGGGGAGGGACCCAGTACTTC. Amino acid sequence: CSVDGGGTQYF.

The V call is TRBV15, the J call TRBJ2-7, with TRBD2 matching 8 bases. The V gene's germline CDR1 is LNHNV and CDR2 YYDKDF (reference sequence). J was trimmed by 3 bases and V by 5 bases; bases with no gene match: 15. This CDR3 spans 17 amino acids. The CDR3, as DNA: TGTGCCACCAGCCCAACGCCAGGAGCGGGGGCCCTCTACGAGCAGTACTTC. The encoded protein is CATSPTPGAGALYEQYF.

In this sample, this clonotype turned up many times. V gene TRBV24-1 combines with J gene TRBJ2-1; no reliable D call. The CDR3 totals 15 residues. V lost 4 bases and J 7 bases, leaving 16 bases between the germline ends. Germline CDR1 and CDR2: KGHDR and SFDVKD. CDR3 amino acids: CATSDMSDSRNEQFF. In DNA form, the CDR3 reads TGTGCCACCAGTGACATGTCGGATAGCCGTAATGAGCAGTTCTTC.

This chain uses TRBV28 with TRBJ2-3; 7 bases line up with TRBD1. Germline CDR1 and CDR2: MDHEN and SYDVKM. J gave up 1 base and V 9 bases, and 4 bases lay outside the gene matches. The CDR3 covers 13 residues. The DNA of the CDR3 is TGTGCCAGTATAACAGGGGGCACAGATACGCAGTATTTT. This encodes CASITGGTDTQYF.

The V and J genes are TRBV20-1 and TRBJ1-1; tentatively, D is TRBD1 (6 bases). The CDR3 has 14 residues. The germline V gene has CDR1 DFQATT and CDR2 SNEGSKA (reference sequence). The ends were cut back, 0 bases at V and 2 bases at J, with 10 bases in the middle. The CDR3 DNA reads TGCAGTGCTAGAGACGGGACATCTAACACTGAAGCTTTCTTT. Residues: CSARDGTSNTEAFF.

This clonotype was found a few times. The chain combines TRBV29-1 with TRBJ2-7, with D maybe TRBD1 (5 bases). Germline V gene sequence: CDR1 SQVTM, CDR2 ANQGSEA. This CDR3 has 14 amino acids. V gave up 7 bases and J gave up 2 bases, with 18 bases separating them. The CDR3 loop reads CSAWGAGNTYEQYF. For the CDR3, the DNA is TGCAGCGCCTGGGGCGCTGGGAACACCTACGAGCAGTACTTC.